This paragraph covers one T cell receptor beta chain sequence. Its specific antigen is unknown. The input lacks base qualities; no much larger clone sits a single base away. Patients with autoimmune disease history or receiving systemic immunosuppression were excluded from the trial. Peripheral blood for TCR sequencing was collected from all dose cohorts at baseline, on cycle 4 day 1, and on cycle 7 day 1. Samples were obtained from an open-label, multicenter, first-in-human phase I dose-escalation trial of ivuxolimab. Adults with locally advanced or metastatic melanoma, renal cell, hepatocellular, or head and neck squamous cell carcinoma were enrolled in the trial. Before TCR sequencing, CD4+ and CD8+ T cells were separately sorted from peripheral blood. These data come from a study of OX40 agonist ivuxolimab in advanced cancers. Looking at the study overall: The costimulatory receptor OX40 (CD134) was targeted by ivuxolimab, a fully human IgG2 agonistic monoclonal antibody. The monotherapy dose-escalation portion (N of about 50 patients) of the phase I ivuxolimab trial is reported in the paper. Prior anti-PD-1, anti-PD-L1 or anti-CTLA-4 therapy was permitted, and about 40% of dose-escalation patients had received checkpoint inhibitors. Intravenous ivuxolimab was administered to patients every 2 weeks at six dose levels: 0.01, 0.1, 0.3, 1.5, 3 and 10 mg/kg. The point of sequencing TCRbeta in the periphery was to test whether ivuxolimab changed TCR sequence diversity and drove clonal T-cell expansion. In the dose-escalation cohort, more than 80% of patients were male, and the mean age was 60 years with a range of about 20 to 80. Of the approximately 54 dose-escalation patients, hepatocellular carcinoma was present in around 20, melanoma in roughly 15, renal cell carcinoma in 9 and head and neck cancer in 9. Partial responses occurred in three dose-escalation patients: two with cutaneous melanoma and one with hepatocellular carcinoma. Overall results and qualifications from the work: Antigen specificity was not determined for the clonally expanded peripheral T cells. Low levels of normalized T-cell clonal expansion were also seen in some nonresponding patients. After ivuxolimab, CD8+ T cells had more expanded clones than CD4+ T cells on average. At doses from 0.1 to 3.0 mg/kg, clonal expansion was seen in both CD4+ and CD8+ blood T cells between baseline and week 6. Partial responders in the 0.1-3.0 mg/kg groups had among the lowest normalized peripheral clonal expansion, especially among CD8+ T cells.

Genomic DNA was isolated from the sorted cells so that the TCRbeta CDR3 region could be sequenced. The immunoSEQ Assay was used to sequence the TCRbeta CDR3 regions. TCRdb limited this immuneACCESS table to in-frame rearrangements with V and J called. A share of clones is missing; checked studies link under half to unresolved V genes, and the rest is unexplained. This sample holds approximately 60,000 clones; approximately 84% were observed only once. The ten largest clones represent approximately 2.2% of the sample. Sequenced material: CD4+ or CD8+ T cells sorted from blood, taken in a trial of the OX40 agonist ivuxolimab. This clonotype originated in an adult with an advanced solid tumor such as melanoma, head and neck, liver or kidney cancer.

DNA sequence: TGTGCCAGCAGTCTATACCGGGGACAGGGGGCGCGAGAGCAGTACTTC. This encodes CASSLYRGQGAREQYF. The rearrangement combines TRBV7-9 with TRBJ2-7; 12 bases in between match TRBD1. V ends up 6 bases short and J 7 bases short, with an unmatched junction base count of 13. Taken from the germline V gene (reference sequence), the CDR1 and CDR2 loops are SEHNR and FQNEAQ. The CDR3 goes from the cysteine to the phenylalanine over 16 residues. Only the CDR3 DNA stays, 48 bases, in frame from base 1.